The following is a T cell receptor (beta chain) sequence with its context. This record comes from a study of blood T cell repertoires in COVID-19. For the study at large: Acute and convalescent COVID-19 specimens originated in the United States, Italy and Spain. T cells, B-cell-depleted T cells, or PBMCs provided the cDNA or gDNA that served as material.

V shed 5 bases, J shed 5 bases, and the junction held 10 bases outside the gene matches. The CDR3 is 16 residues long. Germline-derived CDR1 and CDR2 are KGHDR and SFDVKD. Original methodology: Using reference gene primer amplification, nucleated cell counts were estimated. Assay: immunoSEQ multiplex PCR; the TCRdb copy retains only in-frame clones and omits some. V and J calls and clone size follow that table, whereas D and trimming were derived from the DNA. This table has around 250,000 clones, around 84% appearing once. The receptor comes from a woman between 18 and 29 years old with acute or convalescent COVID-19. The V and J genes are TRBV24-1 and TRBJ2-5, with 10 bases aligning to TRBD1. The sequenced sample consisted of peripheral blood. As DNA, the CDR3 is TGTGCCACCAGTGGGCCCGGGACAGGGGTCCCGGAGACCCAGTACTTC. Its translation: CATSGPGTGVPETQYF.